This is a list of T cell receptor beta chains from one sample in a study of molecular identifiers for immune sequencing clone quantification. TCRdb used MiXCR to reprocess the PCR reads, holding one entry per CDR3 protein. The sample yields 490,000 or so distinct CDR3 sequences, about 20% seen once. The sample taken for sequencing was naive CD8+ T cells from blood, with Jurkat cell RNA spiked in. The receptors were gathered from a human donor in good health. Some libraries in this study had Jurkat cell RNA spiked in. Each CDR3 is given with its conserved first and last residue. A D gene is named only where the DNA matches it firmly. Not all rows give a size; the values are once, few, many and, for expanded clones, a class.

clone size,CDR3 length,D gene,J gene,V gene,CDR3 protein,CDR3 DNA
few,14,.,TRBJ2-7,TRBV20-1,CSARVQASMNEQYF,TGCAGTGCTAGAGTGCAGGCCTCTATGAACGAGCAGTACTTC
many,16,.,TRBJ2-1,TRBV4-3,CASSQDGTGSYNEQFF,TGCGCCAGCAGCCAAGATGGTACAGGGTCCTACAATGAGCAGTTCTTC
few,15,.,TRBJ1-1,TRBV28,CASSLQYGANTEAFF,TGTGCCAGCAGTTTACAGTACGGGGCGAACACTGAAGCTTTCTTT
many,13,.,TRBJ1-1,TRBV6-5,CASSYLRNTEAFF,TGTGCCAGCAGTTACTTGAGAAACACTGAAGCTTTCTTT
few,16,TRBD2,TRBJ2-1,TRBV12-3/TRBV12-4,CASSLGTSGKYNEQFF,TGTGCCAGCAGTTTAGGGACTAGCGGGAAGTACAATGAGCAGTTCTTC
few,13,TRBD2,TRBJ2-3,TRBV4-1,CASSGLAEDTQYF,TGCGCCAGCAGCGGGCTAGCGGAAGATACGCAGTATTTT
many,13,TRBD2,TRBJ2-7,TRBV7-9,CAILRLRELEQYF,TGTGCCATCCTCCGCTTGCGGGAGTTGGAGCAGTACTTC
few,15,TRBD2,TRBJ2-3,TRBV10-3,CAIWTSAYPTDTQYF,TGTGCCATCTGGACTAGCGCGTACCCCACAGATACGCAGTATTTT
.,13,.,TRBJ2-3,TRBV3-2,CASVTSGPDTQYF,TGTGCCAGCGTGACTAGCGGCCCAGATACGCAGTATTTT
many,14,.,TRBJ2-1,TRBV5-1,CASSLAGEYNEQFF,TGCGCCAGCAGCTTGGCAGGTGAATACAATGAGCAGTTCTTC
many,16,.,TRBJ1-1,TRBV28,CASSHTFRELNTEAFF,TGTGCCAGCAGTCACACATTTAGGGAGTTAAACACTGAAGCTTTCTTT
.,11,.,TRBJ2-5,TRBV20-1,CSLNHGETQYF,TGCAGCCTCAATCATGGGGAGACCCAGTACTTC
.,15,TRBD1,TRBJ1-1,TRBV19,CASSSSGTVNTEAFF,TGTGCCAGTAGTTCCTCCGGGACAGTGAACACTGAAGCTTTCTTT
many,16,.,TRBJ2-7,TRBV9,CASSVPPDGSSYEQYF,TGTGCCAGCAGCGTCCCCCCGGACGGCAGCTCCTACGAGCAGTACTTC
many,17,TRBD1,TRBJ1-6,TRBV5-1,CASSLVSSRQGDSPLHF,TGCGCCAGCAGCTTGGTTTCATCCCGACAGGGGGACTCACCCCTCCACTTT
.,18,TRBD2,TRBJ2-2,TRBV4-3,CASSQDVSGGANTGELFF,TGCGCCAGCAGCCAAGATGTTAGCGGGGGGGCAAACACCGGGGAGCTGTTTTTT
.,13,.,TRBJ2-1,TRBV6-5,CASSPTPANEQFF,TGTGCCAGCAGCCCAACCCCGGCCAATGAGCAGTTCTTC
.,13,.,TRBJ2-3,TRBV12-3/TRBV12-4,CASRDTSTDTQYF,TGTGCCAGCCGGGACACAAGCACAGATACGCAGTATTTT
.,15,.,TRBJ1-1,TRBV4-1,CASSRAPTENTEAFF,TGCGCCAGCAGTCGGGCCCCAACAGAGAACACTGAAGCTTTCTTT
.,15,TRBD1,TRBJ1-2,TRBV4-3,CASSQGTTGVYGYTF,TGCGCCAGCAGCCAGGGAACGACAGGGGTGTATGGCTACACCTTC
few,15,TRBD1,TRBJ1-6,TRBV9,CASSVDGTDNSPLHF,TGTGCCAGCAGCGTAGATGGGACAGATAATTCACCCCTCCACTTT
.,15,TRBD2,TRBJ2-3,TRBV28,CASVRGRGLADTQYF,TGTGCCAGTGTCCGTGGGAGGGGCCTCGCAGATACGCAGTATTTT
many,15,TRBD1,TRBJ2-3,TRBV4-3,CASSQHQGARDTQYF,TGCGCCAGCAGCCAACACCAGGGGGCGAGAGATACGCAGTATTTT
.,17,.,TRBJ2-3,TRBV20-1,CSARGSSTTQTTDTQYF,TGCAGTGCTAGAGGTTCGTCGACAACCCAGACGACAGATACGCAGTATTTT
many,17,.,TRBJ1-5,TRBV7-9,CASSLEGGLQTNQPQHF,TGTGCCAGCAGCTTAGAGGGGGGCCTGCAAACAAATCAGCCCCAGCATTTT
many,13,.,TRBJ1-5,TRBV6-2/TRBV6-3,CASGPYSNQPQHF,TGTGCCAGCGGACCCTATAGCAATCAGCCCCAGCATTTT
many,13,.,TRBJ2-1,TRBV5-1,CASTLGLVNEQFF,TGCGCCAGCACCCTTGGCCTGGTGAATGAGCAGTTCTTC
.,16,TRBD1,TRBJ1-1,TRBV24-1,CATSDLGGQKNTEAFF,TGTGCCACCAGTGATTTGGGGGGACAGAAAAACACTGAAGCTTTCTTT
many,17,.,TRBJ1-1,TRBV5-1,CASSSDPPDWTVTEAFF,TGCGCCAGCAGCTCGGATCCCCCTGATTGGACTGTCACTGAAGCTTTCTTT
few,14,.,TRBJ1-4,TRBV5-6,CASSETGSNEKLFF,TGTGCCAGCAGCGAGACAGGATCCAATGAAAAACTGTTTTTT
many,16,.,TRBJ1-5,TRBV4-1,CASSQVPRTINQPQHF,TGCGCCAGCAGCCAAGTGCCCAGAACGATTAATCAGCCCCAGCATTTT
few,14,TRBD2,TRBJ2-1,TRBV4-1,CASRSGGAANEQFF,TGCGCCAGCAGAAGCGGGGGGGCCGCCAATGAGCAGTTCTTC
few,16,.,TRBJ2-1,TRBV12-3/TRBV12-4,CASSFPLTGSYNEQFF,TGTGCCAGCAGTTTCCCGCTAACGGGCTCCTACAATGAGCAGTTCTTC
many,17,TRBD1,TRBJ2-7,TRBV7-9,CASSFVPGQEALLEQYF,TGTGCCAGCAGCTTCGTCCCGGGACAGGAAGCTCTACTCGAGCAGTACTTC
few,14,.,TRBJ2-7,TRBV14,CASSPGSETYEQYF,TGTGCCAGCAGCCCGGGGTCTGAGACCTACGAGCAGTACTTC
few,16,.,TRBJ2-7,TRBV2,CASSETSGTSSYEQYF,TGTGCCAGCAGTGAAACCTCCGGGACTTCCTCCTACGAGCAGTACTTC
many,15,TRBD2,TRBJ2-5,TRBV9,CASSPGLAVLETQYF,TGTGCCAGCAGTCCCGGACTAGCGGTCCTAGAGACCCAGTACTTC
.,16,TRBD2,TRBJ2-7,TRBV7-9,CASSLSPAGGPFEQYF,TGTGCCAGCAGCTTATCCCCAGCGGGAGGGCCGTTCGAGCAGTACTTC
many,18,TRBD1,TRBJ2-4,TRBV20-1,CSAKGTGGTELAKNIQYF,TGCAGTGCAAAGGGGACAGGGGGTACGGAGCTAGCCAAAAACATTCAGTACTTC
many,15,TRBD2,TRBJ2-7,TRBV7-6,CASSPGLAVGYEQYF,TGTGCCAGCAGCCCGGGACTAGCGGTCGGCTACGAGCAGTACTTC
many,12,.,TRBJ1-1,TRBV6-5,CASKTGYTEAFF,TGTGCCAGCAAAACAGGGTACACTGAAGCTTTCTTT
many,12,TRBD2,TRBJ2-7,TRBV7-9,CASSPSGSEQYF,TGTGCCAGCAGTCCTAGCGGGAGCGAGCAGTACTTC
many,13,.,TRBJ2-3,TRBV20-1,CSARYSDRNTQYF,TGCAGTGCTAGATACAGTGATCGAAATACGCAGTATTTT
few,14,.,TRBJ2-7,TRBV7-9,CASSLGHRSYEQYF,TGTGCCAGCAGCTTAGGACACAGATCCTACGAGCAGTACTTC
many,12,.,TRBJ2-3,TRBV2,CASSEHLDTQYF,TGTGCCAGCAGTGAACATCTTGATACGCAGTATTTT
.,13,TRBD2,TRBJ2-7,TRBV4-1,CASSPYGGGEQYF,TGCGCCAGCAGCCCCTACGGGGGGGGTGAGCAGTACTTC
many,17,TRBD2,TRBJ2-3,TRBV27,CASSLSGLAGGTDTQYF,TGTGCCAGCAGTTTATCGGGACTAGCGGGAGGCACAGATACGCAGTATTTT
many,17,TRBD2,TRBJ2-5,TRBV28,CASSPTPALAGVETQYF,TGTGCCAGCAGTCCAACTCCTGCACTAGCGGGGGTAGAGACCCAGTACTTC
many,22,TRBD2,TRBJ2-1,TRBV7-8,CASSPLTPKLAGETGSYNEQFF,TGTGCCAGCAGCCCACTAACCCCAAAACTAGCGGGGGAGACGGGCTCCTACAATGAGCAGTTCTTC
few,14,.,TRBJ2-2,TRBV7-9,CASSREPNTGELFF,TGTGCCAGCAGCCGGGAACCAAACACCGGGGAGCTGTTTTTT
.,14,.,TRBJ1-1,TRBV4-1,CASSQVVLDTEAFF,TGCGCCAGCAGCCAAGTCGTTTTAGACACTGAAGCTTTCTTT
many,15,TRBD1,TRBJ2-2,TRBV28,CASTTYTGDTGELFF,TGTGCCAGCACTACTTATACAGGGGACACCGGGGAGCTGTTTTTT
many,14,.,TRBJ2-3,TRBV11-2,CASSAPVRTDTQYF,TGTGCCAGCAGCGCCCCTGTGCGCACAGATACGCAGTATTTT